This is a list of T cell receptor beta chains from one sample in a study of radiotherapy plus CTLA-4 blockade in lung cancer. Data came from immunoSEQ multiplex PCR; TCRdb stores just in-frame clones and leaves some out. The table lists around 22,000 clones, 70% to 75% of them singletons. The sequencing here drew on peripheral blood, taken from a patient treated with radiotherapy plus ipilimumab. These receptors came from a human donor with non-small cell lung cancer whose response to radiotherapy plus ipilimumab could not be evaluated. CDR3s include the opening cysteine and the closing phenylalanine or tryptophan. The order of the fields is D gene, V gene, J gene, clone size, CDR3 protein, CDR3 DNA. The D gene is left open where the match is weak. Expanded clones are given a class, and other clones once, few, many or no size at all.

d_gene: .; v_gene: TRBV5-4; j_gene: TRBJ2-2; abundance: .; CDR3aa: CASSPGGLKSTGELFF; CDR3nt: TGTGCCAGCAGCCCCGGCGGCCTCAAGAGCACCGGGGAGCTGTTTTTT
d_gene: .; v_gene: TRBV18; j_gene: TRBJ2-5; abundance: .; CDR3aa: CASSQTSYGTQYF; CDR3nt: TGTGCCAGCTCACAAACTAGTTACGGGACCCAGTACTTC
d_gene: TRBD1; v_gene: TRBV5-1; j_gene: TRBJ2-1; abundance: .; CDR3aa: CASSSGQGTYNEQFF; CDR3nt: TGCGCCAGCAGCTCAGGACAGGGCACATACAATGAGCAGTTCTTC
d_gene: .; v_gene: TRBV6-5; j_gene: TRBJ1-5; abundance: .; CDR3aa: CASSYSAGGGNQPQHF; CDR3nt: TGTGCCAGCAGTTACTCCGCCGGGGGGGGCAATCAGCCCCAGCATTTT
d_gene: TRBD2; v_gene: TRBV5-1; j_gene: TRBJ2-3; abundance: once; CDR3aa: CASSWGLASDTQYF; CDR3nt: TGCGCCAGCAGCTGGGGACTAGCCTCAGATACGCAGTATTTT
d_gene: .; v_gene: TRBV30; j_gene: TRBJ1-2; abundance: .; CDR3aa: CASGRGGLLIYGYTF; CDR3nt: TGTGCCTCGGGGCGCGGGGGCCTATTAATCTATGGCTACACCTTC
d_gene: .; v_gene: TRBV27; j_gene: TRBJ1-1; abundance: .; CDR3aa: CASSLDLGGRNTEAFF; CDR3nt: TGTGCCAGCAGTCTCGATCTAGGAGGTCGGAACACTGAAGCTTTCTTT
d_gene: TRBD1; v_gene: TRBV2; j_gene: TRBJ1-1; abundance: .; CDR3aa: CASSVQGLRNTEAFF; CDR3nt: TGTGCCAGCAGTGTACAGGGGTTGCGGAATACTGAAGCTTTCTTT
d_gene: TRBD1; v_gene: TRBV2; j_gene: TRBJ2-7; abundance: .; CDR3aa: CAGSPGQGYEQYF; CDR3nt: TGTGCCGGTTCACCGGGACAGGGCTACGAGCAGTACTTC
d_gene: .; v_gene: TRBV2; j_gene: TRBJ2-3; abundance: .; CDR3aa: CASGRGGSTDTQYF; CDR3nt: TGTGCCAGCGGTCGTGGAGGGAGCACAGATACGCAGTATTTT
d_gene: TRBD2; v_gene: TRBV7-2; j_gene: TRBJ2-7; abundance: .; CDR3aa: CASSSLAGSYEQYF; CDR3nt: TGTGCCAGCAGCTCTTTAGCGGGGTCCTACGAGCAGTACTTC
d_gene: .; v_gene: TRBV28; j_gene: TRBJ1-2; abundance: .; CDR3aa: CASSEAGTPYGYTF; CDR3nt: TGTGCCAGCAGCGAAGCCGGGACACCCTATGGCTACACCTTC
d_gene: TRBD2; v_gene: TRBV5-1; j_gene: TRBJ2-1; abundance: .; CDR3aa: CASSQRTSGISFQYEQFF; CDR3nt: TGCGCCAGCAGCCAGCGGACTAGCGGGATCTCCTTTCAGTATGAGCAGTTCTTC
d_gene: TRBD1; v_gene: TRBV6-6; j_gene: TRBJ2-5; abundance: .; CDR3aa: CASSYSPGQQETQYF; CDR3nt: TGTGCCAGCAGTTACTCACCGGGACAGCAAGAGACCCAGTACTTC
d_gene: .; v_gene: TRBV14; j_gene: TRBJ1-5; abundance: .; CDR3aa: CASSQEGRARRGNQPQHF; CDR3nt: TGTGCCAGCAGCCAAGAAGGGAGGGCCCGTCGAGGCAATCAGCCCCAGCATTTT
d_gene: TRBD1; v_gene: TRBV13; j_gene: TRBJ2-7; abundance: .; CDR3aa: CASSQLRTGTGNEQYF; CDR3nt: TGTGCCAGCAGCCAACTGAGGACAGGGACCGGGAACGAGCAGTACTTC
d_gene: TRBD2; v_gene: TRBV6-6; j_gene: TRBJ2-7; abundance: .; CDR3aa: CASSSHLAELGYEQCF; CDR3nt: TGTGCCAGCAGTTCGCACCTAGCGGAGTTAGGCTACGAGCAGTGCTTC
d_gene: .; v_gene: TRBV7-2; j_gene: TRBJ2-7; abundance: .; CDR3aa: CASSSPDTSYEQYF; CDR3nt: TGTGCCAGCAGCTCCCCGGACACCTCCTACGAGCAGTACTTC
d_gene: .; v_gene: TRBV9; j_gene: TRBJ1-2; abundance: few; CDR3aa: CASSVAWGGNYGYTF; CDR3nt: TGTGCCAGCAGCGTAGCTTGGGGGGGGAACTATGGCTACACCTTC
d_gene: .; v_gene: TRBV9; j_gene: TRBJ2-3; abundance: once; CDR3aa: CASSPQRLAGTQYF; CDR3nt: TGTGCCAGCAGCCCGCAAAGGCTGGCGGGTACGCAGTATTTT
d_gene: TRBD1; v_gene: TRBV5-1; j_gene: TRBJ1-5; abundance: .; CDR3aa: CASSLGDRNQPQHF; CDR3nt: TGCGCCAGCAGCCTAGGGGACAGAAATCAGCCCCAGCATTTT
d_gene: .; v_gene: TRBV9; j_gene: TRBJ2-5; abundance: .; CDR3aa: CASSARVGETQYF; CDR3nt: TGTGCCAGCAGCGCCAGGGTGGGGGAGACCCAGTACTTC
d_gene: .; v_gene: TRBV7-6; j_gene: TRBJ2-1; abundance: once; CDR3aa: CASSLRDSTYNEQFF; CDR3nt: TGTGCCAGCAGCTTAAGGGACTCTACCTACAATGAGCAGTTCTTC
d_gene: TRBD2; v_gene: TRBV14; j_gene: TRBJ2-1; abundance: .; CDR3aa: CASSQTSGYSYNEQFF; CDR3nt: TGTGCCAGCAGCCAAACTAGCGGATACTCCTACAATGAGCAGTTCTTC
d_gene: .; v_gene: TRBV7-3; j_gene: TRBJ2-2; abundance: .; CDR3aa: CASSLTGPGELFF; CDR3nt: TGTGCCAGCAGCTTAACGGGGCCCGGGGAGCTGTTTTTT
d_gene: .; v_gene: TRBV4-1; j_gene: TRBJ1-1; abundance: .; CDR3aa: CASSQSLVLNTEAFF; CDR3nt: TGCGCCAGCAGCCAAAGTTTAGTCCTGAACACTGAAGCTTTCTTT
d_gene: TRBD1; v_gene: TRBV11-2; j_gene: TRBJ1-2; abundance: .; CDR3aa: CASSWDRKGYTF; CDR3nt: TGTGCCAGCAGCTGGGACAGGAAGGGCTACACCTTC
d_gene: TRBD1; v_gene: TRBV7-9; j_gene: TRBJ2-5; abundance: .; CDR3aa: CASSDRGRVTQYF; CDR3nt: TGTGCCAGCAGTGACAGGGGGCGGGTGACCCAGTACTTC
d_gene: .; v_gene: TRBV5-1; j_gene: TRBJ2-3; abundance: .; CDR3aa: CASSLAWQEDTQYF; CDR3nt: TGCGCCAGCAGCTTGGCGTGGCAGGAAGATACGCAGTATTTT
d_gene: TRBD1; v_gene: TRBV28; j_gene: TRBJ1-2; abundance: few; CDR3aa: CASSSPGTGNYGYTF; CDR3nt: TGTGCCAGCAGTAGTCCCGGGACAGGAAACTATGGCTACACCTTC
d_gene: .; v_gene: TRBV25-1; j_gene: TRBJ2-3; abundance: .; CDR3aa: CASRGEWSTDTQYF; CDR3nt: TGTGCCAGCAGGGGAGAGTGGAGCACAGATACGCAGTATTTT
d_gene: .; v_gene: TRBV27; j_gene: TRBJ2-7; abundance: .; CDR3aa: CASSREGGGYEQYF; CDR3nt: TGTGCCAGCAGTAGAGAGGGTGGTGGCTACGAGCAGTACTTC
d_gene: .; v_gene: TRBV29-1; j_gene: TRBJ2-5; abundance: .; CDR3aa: CSVEPGLTRETQYF; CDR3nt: TGCAGCGTAGAACCCGGACTTACTAGGGAGACCCAGTACTTC
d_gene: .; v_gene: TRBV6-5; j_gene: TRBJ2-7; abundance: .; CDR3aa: CASSPPGADEQYF; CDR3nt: TGTGCCAGCAGCCCACCAGGGGCGGACGAGCAGTACTTC
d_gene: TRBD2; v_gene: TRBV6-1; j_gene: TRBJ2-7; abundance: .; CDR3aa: CASSEAGGRDYEQYF; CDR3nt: TGTGCCAGCAGTGAAGCGGGCGGGAGGGACTACGAGCAGTACTTC
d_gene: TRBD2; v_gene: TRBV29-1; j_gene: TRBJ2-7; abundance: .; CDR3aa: CSVEVAGGYEQYF; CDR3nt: TGCAGCGTTGAAGTAGCGGGAGGATACGAGCAGTACTTC
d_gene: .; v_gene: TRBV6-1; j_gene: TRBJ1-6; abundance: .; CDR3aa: CASKSDSGSTPLHF; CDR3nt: TGTGCCAGCAAATCGGACAGTGGGTCCACACCCCTCCACTTT
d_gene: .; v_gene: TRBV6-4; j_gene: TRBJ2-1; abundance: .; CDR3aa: CASSDSAGPQFF; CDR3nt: TGTGCCAGCAGTGACTCTGCGGGACCGCAGTTCTTC
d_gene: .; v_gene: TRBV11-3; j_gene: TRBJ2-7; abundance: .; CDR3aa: CASSADREGEQYF; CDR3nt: TGTGCCAGCAGCGCGGACAGGGAGGGCGAGCAGTACTTC
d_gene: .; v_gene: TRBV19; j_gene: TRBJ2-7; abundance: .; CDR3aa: CAGEPPGQGYEQYF; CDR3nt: TGTGCCGGCGAACCCCCGGGACAAGGCTACGAGCAGTACTTC
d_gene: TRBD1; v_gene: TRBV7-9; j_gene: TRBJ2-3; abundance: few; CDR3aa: CASSRDRGNADTQYF; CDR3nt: TGTGCCAGCAGCCGGGACAGGGGGAACGCAGATACGCAGTATTTT
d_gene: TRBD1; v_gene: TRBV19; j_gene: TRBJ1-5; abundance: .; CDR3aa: CASSFLVTGANQPQHF; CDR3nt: TGTGCCAGTAGTTTTCTTGTCACAGGGGCCAATCAGCCCCAGCATTTT
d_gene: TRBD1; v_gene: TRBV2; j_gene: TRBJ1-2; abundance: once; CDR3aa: CASSDQGGRTF; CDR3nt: TGTGCCAGCAGTGATCAGGGGGGCCGCACCTTC
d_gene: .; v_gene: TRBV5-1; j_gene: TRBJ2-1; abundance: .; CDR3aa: CASSLAQNNEQFF; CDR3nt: TGCGCCAGCAGCTTGGCACAGAACAATGAGCAGTTCTTC
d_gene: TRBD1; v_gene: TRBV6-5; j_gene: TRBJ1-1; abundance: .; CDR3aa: CASSRQGAEAFF; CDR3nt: TGTGCCAGCAGCAGACAGGGGGCTGAAGCTTTCTTT
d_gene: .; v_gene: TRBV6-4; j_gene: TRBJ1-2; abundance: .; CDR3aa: CASSDDAGQGYGYTF; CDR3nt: TGTGCCAGCAGTGACGACGCAGGGCAGGGTTATGGCTACACCTTC
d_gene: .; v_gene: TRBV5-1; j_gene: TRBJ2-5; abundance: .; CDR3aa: CASSLISGQPGETQYF; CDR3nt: TGCGCCAGCAGCTTGATCTCCGGACAGCCTGGAGAGACCCAGTACTTC
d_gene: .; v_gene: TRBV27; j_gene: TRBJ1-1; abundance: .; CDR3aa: CASSYRENTEAFF; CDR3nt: TGTGCCAGCAGTTACAGGGAAAACACTGAAGCTTTCTTT
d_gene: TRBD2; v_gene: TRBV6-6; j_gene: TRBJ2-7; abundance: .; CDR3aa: CASSYPQLAGVYEQYF; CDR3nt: TGTGCCAGCAGTTACCCCCAACTAGCGGGAGTATACGAGCAGTACTTC
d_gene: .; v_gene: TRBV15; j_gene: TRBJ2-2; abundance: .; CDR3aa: CATSRDRVTGELFF; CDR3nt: TGTGCCACCAGCAGAGACAGGGTGACCGGGGAGCTGTTTTTT
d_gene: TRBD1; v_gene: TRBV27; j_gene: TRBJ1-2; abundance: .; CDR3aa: CASSTTGGPKYGYTF; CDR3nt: TGTGCCAGCAGTACCACAGGGGGCCCAAAGTATGGCTACACCTTC
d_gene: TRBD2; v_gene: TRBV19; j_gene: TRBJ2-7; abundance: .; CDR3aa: CASSRESSGRYEQYF; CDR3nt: TGTGCCAGTAGTCGGGAGAGTAGCGGGAGATACGAGCAGTACTTC
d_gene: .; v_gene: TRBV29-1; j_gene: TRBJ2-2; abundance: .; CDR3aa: CSVGRFSGELFF; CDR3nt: TGCAGCGTTGGGAGGTTCTCCGGGGAGCTGTTTTTT